The rows below give T cell receptor beta chains drawn from one sample of a study of blood T cell repertoires in COVID-19. Generated by immunoSEQ multiplex PCR, the TCRdb table keeps only in-frame clones and is missing some. The profile covers tens of thousands of clones, with around 88% appearing a single time and roughly 4.5% taken by the ten largest. Sequencing input: peripheral blood. These receptors came from a woman in her 70s with active COVID-19. Both conserved end residues are part of each CDR3. The order of the fields is J gene, V gene, clone size, D gene, CDR3 DNA, CDR3 protein. D genes are given only for firm matches. The listing skips clone size in some rows; elsewhere it reads once, few, many or a size class.

TRBJ1-2 TRBV2 once TRBD1 TGTGCCAGCAGTACCGGGACAGGGGTCGGCTACACCTTC CASSTGTGVGYTF
TRBJ2-3 TRBV3-1/TRBV3-2 . TRBD2 TGTGCCAGCAGCCAGAGCCTAGCGGGCACAGATACGCAGTATTTT CASSQSLAGTDTQYF
TRBJ2-5 TRBV6-5 . . TGTGCCAGCAGTCTACGAAGGGAGGAGACCCAGTACTTC CASSLRREETQYF
TRBJ1-2 TRBV6-1 . TRBD1 TGTGCCAGCAGTGAAGCCCTACAGGGGGGTGGCTACACCTTC CASSEALQGGGYTF
TRBJ2-3 TRBV5-4 . . TGTGCCAGCAGCTTTCGAGGTTCGGCGGTTACGCAGTATTTT CASSFRGSAVTQYF
TRBJ2-1 TRBV6-6 . TRBD1 TGTGCCAGCAGTCCCCCCCCCAGGGGGAGCCCATGGTTCGATGAGCAGTTCTTC CASSPPPRGSPWFDEQFF
TRBJ1-1 TRBV3-1/TRBV3-2 . . TGTGCCAGCAACAACAGGGATTCAACTGAAGCTTTCTTT CASNNRDSTEAFF
TRBJ1-2 TRBV28 . TRBD1 TGTGCCAGCAGTTTAGCGACCCAAGGGGGCACTCGAGGCTACACCTTC CASSLATQGGTRGYTF
TRBJ2-1 TRBV6-6 . TRBD2 TGTGCCAGCAGTCCCAGGACTAGCGGGGGGGCCTGGTGGAATGAGCAGTTCTTC CASSPRTSGGAWWNEQFF
TRBJ1-1 TRBV7-2 . . TGTGCCAGCAGCTCCTGGGAGGCCACTGAAGCTTTCTTT CASSSWEATEAFF
TRBJ2-5 TRBV3-1/TRBV3-2 . TRBD2 TGTGCCAGCAGCCAAGGGATTAGCGGGGGGTCCCAAGAGACCCAGTACTTC CASSQGISGGSQETQYF
TRBJ1-1 TRBV24-1 . TRBD1 TGTGCCACCAGTGATCCGGAAGGGACAGGAGCTTTCTTT CATSDPEGTGAFF
TRBJ2-5 TRBV7-2 . TRBD2 TGTGCCAGCAGCTCAGGAAGCGGGATGGAAGAGACCCAGTACTTC CASSSGSGMEETQYF
TRBJ2-1 TRBV11-1 . . TGTGCCAGCAGCATAGAGAGCAATGAGCAGTTCTTC CASSIESNEQFF
TRBJ1-5 TRBV7-9 . . TGTGCCAGCGCAGGGGTTGGCCAGCCCCAGCATTTT CASAGVGQPQHF
TRBJ2-7 TRBV9 . . TGTGCCAGCAGCGCTGACAGTGGGGACGAGCAGTACTTC CASSADSGDEQYF
TRBJ1-3 TRBV5-1 . TRBD1 TGCGCCAGCAGCTCGACAGGGGTGGCTGGAAACACCATATATTTT CASSSTGVAGNTIYF
TRBJ1-1 TRBV7-3 . . TGTGCCAGCAGCTCCATAGTGAACACTGAAGCTTTCTTT CASSSIVNTEAFF
TRBJ2-5 TRBV29-1 . TRBD2 TGCAGCGTTGAGATGGGGACAACCGGACTAGCGGGGAGCCAAGAGACCCAGTACTTC CSVEMGTTGLAGSQETQYF